The rows below give T cell receptor beta chains drawn from one sample of a study of blood T cell repertoires in COVID-19. Assay used: immunoSEQ multiplex PCR; TCRdb lists only in-frame clones, some missing. The sample records approximately 390,000 clones, nearly 90% being singletons. What was sequenced was PBMCs or T cells enriched from blood (not recorded which). The receptors shown here come from a woman in her forties with acute COVID-19. CDR3s include the opening cysteine and the closing phenylalanine or tryptophan. The order of the fields is V gene, J gene, clone size, D gene, CDR3 DNA, CDR3 protein. A D gene is named only where the DNA matches it firmly. Some rows have no size entry. The others give once, few or many, or a class for an expanded clone.

V: TRBV5-4; J: TRBJ2-7; size: NA; D: TRBD2; DNA: TGTGCCAGCAGCCGTAGCGGGGGGGCCCACGAGCAGTACTTC; CDR3: CASSRSGGAHEQYF
V: TRBV5-4; J: TRBJ2-3; size: NA; D: NA; DNA: TGTGCCAGCAGCTCCTTGGAGGGGGCTAGCACAGATACGCAGTATTTT; CDR3: CASSSLEGASTDTQYF
V: TRBV5-8; J: TRBJ1-3; size: NA; D: TRBD1; DNA: TGTGCCAGCAGCCCATACAGGGGTCTGGGCACCATATATTTT; CDR3: CASSPYRGLGTIYF
V: TRBV11-2; J: TRBJ2-1; size: NA; D: NA; DNA: TGTGCCAGCAGCTTACACCGGGACAATGAGCAGTTCTTC; CDR3: CASSLHRDNEQFF
V: TRBV6-5; J: TRBJ1-5; size: NA; D: NA; DNA: TGTGCCAGCAGGAATACCGGGACAAGAAATCAGCCCCAGCATTTT; CDR3: CASRNTGTRNQPQHF
V: TRBV19; J: TRBJ2-7; size: NA; D: TRBD2; DNA: TGTGCCAGTAGTATTCTAGCGGGGGCCTACGAGCAGTACTTC; CDR3: CASSILAGAYEQYF
V: TRBV10-2; J: TRBJ1-3; size: NA; D: NA; DNA: TGCGCCAGCAGTGAGCCCGCGGGGTTTACTGGAAACACCATATATTTT; CDR3: CASSEPAGFTGNTIYF
V: TRBV12-3/TRBV12-4; J: TRBJ2-1; size: NA; D: NA; DNA: TGTGCCAGCAGTTTAAGCGATGAGCAGTTCTTC; CDR3: CASSLSDEQFF
V: TRBV4-1; J: TRBJ2-1; size: few; D: TRBD2; DNA: TGCGCCAGCAGCCAAGATCAAGCGGGGACCAATGAGCAGTTCTTC; CDR3: CASSQDQAGTNEQFF
V: TRBV5-1; J: TRBJ1-1; size: NA; D: TRBD1; DNA: TGCGCCAGCAAACCCTCGACAGGGCGTACTGAAGCTTTCTTT; CDR3: CASKPSTGRTEAFF
V: TRBV6-5; J: TRBJ1-1; size: NA; D: NA; DNA: TGTGCCAGCAGTCTCGACAGACTCATGAACACTGAAGCTTTCTTT; CDR3: CASSLDRLMNTEAFF
V: TRBV9; J: TRBJ1-1; size: NA; D: NA; DNA: TGTGCCAGCAGCGCCGGGACATTGAACACTGAAGCTTTCTTT; CDR3: CASSAGTLNTEAFF
V: TRBV4-1; J: TRBJ2-2; size: NA; D: TRBD2; DNA: TGCGCCAGCAGACATATAAAGCGGGGGACGCGAGACACCGGGGAGCTGTTTTTT; CDR3: CASRHIKRGTRDTGELFF
V: TRBV2; J: TRBJ1-5; size: NA; D: NA; DNA: TGTGCCAGCAGTGGAAGGAGAGATCAGCCCCAGCATTTT; CDR3: CASSGRRDQPQHF
V: TRBV10-3; J: TRBJ2-3; size: NA; D: TRBD2; DNA: TGTGCCGTTGAACCCGGGGGGGCCGCAGATACGCAGTATTTT; CDR3: CAVEPGGAADTQYF
V: TRBV5-1; J: TRBJ1-1; size: NA; D: NA; DNA: TGCGCCAGCAGCTTGCAGGGGATTAACACTGAAGCTTTCTTT; CDR3: CASSLQGINTEAFF
V: TRBV19; J: TRBJ2-1; size: NA; D: NA; DNA: TGTGCCAGTAGTTTAACCGGACAGTTAACCAATGAGCAGTTCTTC; CDR3: CASSLTGQLTNEQFF